Presented here are 14 T cell receptor beta chains from one specimen sequenced in a study of cytomegalovirus exposure and HLA in healthy donors. Use of 60 Vbeta and 13 Jbeta primers characterized the PCR. TCRdb keeps only in-frame clones here, not all; method: immunoSEQ multiplex PCR. The data show about 150,000 clones, 80% seen once. The sample taken for sequencing was PBMCs. The receptor set was obtained from a man aged 25-45 years in good health and CMV-seropositive.

The rearrangement uses TRBV5-4 and TRBJ2-2; 9 bases are a match to TRBD2. Losses at the gene ends were 3 bases for V and 5 bases for J; bases not matched to a gene: 8. Germline values: CDR1 SGHNT, CDR2 YYREEE (reference sequence). The CDR3 is made up of 16 amino acids. CDR3 bases: TGTGCCAGCAGCTCCATAGCGGGAGCGAGTACCGGGGAGCTGTTTTTT. As protein: CASSSIAGASTGELFF.

The chain links TRBV7-6 to TRBJ2-1, with 11 bases matching TRBD2. V was pared by 6 bases and J by 0 bases, with 16 bases of the junction left unmatched. The CDR3 has 20 residues. Germline-derived CDR1 and CDR2 are SGHVS and FNYEAQ. CDR3 sequence: CASREKGAGTSGSSYNEQFF. CDR3 in DNA: TGTGCCAGCAGAGAAAAGGGGGCCGGGACTAGCGGCAGCTCCTACAATGAGCAGTTCTTC.

The chain has TRBV28 and TRBJ2-3, with a tentative D call TRBD1 (5 bases). Germline CDR1 reads MDHEN; CDR2 reads SYDVKM. Trimming left V 3 bases short and J 6 bases short, with 7 bases between. This CDR3 has 12 residues. The CDR3 DNA reads as TGTGCCAGCAGTTTTAAGGGGGATACGCAGTATTTT. Translated, it gives CASSFKGDTQYF.

The V and J genes are TRBV7-2 and TRBJ2-7; TRBD2 matches at 9 bases. CDR1 SGHTA and CDR2 FQGNSA come from the germline V gene. The CDR3 totals 15 residues. With V trimmed by 5 bases and J by 1 base, 6 bases remained unmatched. In DNA, the CDR3 is TGTGCCAGCAGCCAATCTAGCGGGGATTCCTACGAGCAGTACTTC. Translating it yields CASSQSSGDSYEQYF.

In nucleotides, the CDR3 is TGTGCCAGCAGCTGGGGAGGGAACACCGGGGAGCTGTTTTTT. Its translation: CASSWGGNTGELFF. The chain employs TRBV5-4 and TRBJ2-2, with D possibly TRBD2 on 6 matching bases. Trimming removed 3 bases at V and 1 base at J, with 7 bases between. Germline CDR1 and CDR2: SGHNT and YYREEE (reference sequence). The CDR3 loop spans 14 amino acids. The full variable domain, completed using reference TRBV5-4 and TRBJ2-2, is ETGVTQSPTHLIKTRGQQVTLRCSSQSGHNTVSWYQQALGQGPQFIFQYYREEENGRGNFPPRFSGLQFPNYSSELNVNALELDDSALYLCASSWGGNTGELFFGEGSRLTVL.

This clone was observed a few times. The chain joins TRBV4-1 to TRBJ2-7, with TRBD2 identical over 9 bases. Looked up from germline, CDR1 is MGHRA and CDR2 is YSYEKL. The CDR3 has 16 amino acids. With 1 base clipped from V and 2 bases from J, the junction kept 6 bases outside the gene matches. The CDR3 DNA sequence: TGCGCCAGCAGCCAAGTCCCCGCGGGAGGGGCCTACGAGCAGTACTTC. Protein: CASSQVPAGGAYEQYF.

This chain uses TRBV5-4 with TRBJ2-6; D is undetermined. Germline V gene data show CDR1 as SGHNT and CDR2 as YYREEE (reference sequence). V was pared by 4 bases and J by 0 bases, with 8 bases between. This CDR3 has 15 amino acids. In DNA, the CDR3 is TGTGCCAGCAGCGCGCAAAACTCTGGGGCCAACGTCCTGACTTTC. This codes for CASSAQNSGANVLTF.

V is TRBV5-8 and J is TRBJ1-1; 7 positions match TRBD1. V shed 1 base and J 5 bases; nucleotides not matched to a gene: 5. This CDR3 is built from 14 residues. Germline CDR1 reads SGHTS; CDR2 reads YDEGEE. The CDR3 sequence: CASSLYRGRTEAFF. The CDR3 DNA sequence: TGTGCCAGCAGCTTGTACAGGGGCAGGACTGAAGCTTTCTTT.

The rearrangement links TRBV25-1 to TRBJ2-1, with 9 bases identical to TRBD2. V was pared by 5 bases and J by 4 bases, with 6 bases of the junction left unmatched. CDR1 MGHDK and CDR2 SYGVNS come from the germline V gene. The CDR3 has 15 amino acids. CDR3 in amino acids: CASSPYSGGYNEQFF. CDR3 nucleotide sequence: TGTGCCAGCAGTCCATATAGCGGGGGATACAATGAGCAGTTCTTC. The full variable domain, its missing parts supplied by reference TRBV25-1 and TRBJ2-1, is EADIYQTPRYLVIGTGKKITLECSQTMGHDKMYWYQQDPGMELHLIHYSYGVNSTEKGDLSSESTVSRIRTEHFPLTLESARPSHTSQYLCASSPYSGGYNEQFFGPGTRLTVL.

This clone was counted between two and nine times. The rearrangement joins TRBV28 to TRBJ2-1; D is unresolved. Germline values: CDR1 MDHEN, CDR2 SYDVKM. CDR3 length: 15 amino acids. Trimming removed 6 bases at V and 7 bases at J, with 19 bases between. This CDR3 is CASRLSPGPGNEQFF. CDR3 DNA: TGTGCCAGCAGACTAAGCCCGGGTCCTGGGAATGAGCAGTTCTTC.

The chain has TRBV27 and TRBJ2-1; D is perhaps TRBD2 (5 bases). The CDR3 runs 12 residues. V lost 7 bases and J lost 8, with 12 bases in between. Looked up from germline, CDR1 is MNHEY and CDR2 is SMNVEV (reference sequence). CDR3 loop: CASNFPGYEQFF. For the CDR3, the DNA is TGTGCCAGCAACTTTCCGGGGTATGAGCAGTTCTTC.

The V gene is TRBV27, the J gene TRBJ2-7; D possibly corresponds to TRBD2 (5 bases). Trimming removed 6 bases at V and 2 bases at J, with 14 bases between. Germline V gives CDR1 MNHEY, CDR2 SMNVEV (reference sequence). The length of the CDR3 is 14 residues. The CDR3 sequence: CASRTLSGAYEQYF. The CDR3 nucleotides are TGTGCCAGCAGAACCTTATCCGGGGCCTACGAGCAGTACTTC.

The chain is built from TRBV6-6 and TRBJ2-7; D is possibly TRBD2 (5 bases). The CDR3 is 15 residues long. Germline loops: CDR1 MNHNY, CDR2 SVGAGI (reference sequence). V lost 6 bases and J 3 bases, leaving 18 bases between the germline ends. CDR3 bases: TGTGCCAGCAGCCTTAGACGGAGGCACGACTACGAGCAGTACTTC. Protein product: CASSLRRRHDYEQYF.

The genes are TRBV12-5 and TRBJ2-7, with a weak D call TRBD1 (6 bases). With 5 bases removed from V and 1 base from J, the gap between germline ends came to 21 bases. Germline V gene lookup returns CDR1 LGHNT and CDR2 FRNRAP. This CDR3 has 17 amino acids. The CDR3 sequence: CASGPGTYSGTSYEQYF. The DNA for the CDR3 is TGTGCTAGTGGTCCTGGTACCTATTCCGGGACATCCTACGAGCAGTACTTC.